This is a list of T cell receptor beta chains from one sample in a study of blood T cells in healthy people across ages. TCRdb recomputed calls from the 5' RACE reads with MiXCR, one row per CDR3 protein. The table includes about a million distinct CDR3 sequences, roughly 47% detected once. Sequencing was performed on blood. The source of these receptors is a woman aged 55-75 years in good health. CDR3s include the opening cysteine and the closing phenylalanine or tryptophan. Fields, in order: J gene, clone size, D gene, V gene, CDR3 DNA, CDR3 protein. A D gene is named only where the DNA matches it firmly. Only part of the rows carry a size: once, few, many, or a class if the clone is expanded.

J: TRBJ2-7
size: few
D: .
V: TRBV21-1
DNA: TGTGCCAGCAGCAAAGACGGACTAGAGGAGGAGTGGGGCTACGAGCAGTACTTC
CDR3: CASSKDGLEEEWGYEQYF

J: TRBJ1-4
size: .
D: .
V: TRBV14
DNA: TGTGCCAGCAGCCAGGGTTGGGATGAAAAACTGTTTTTT
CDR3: CASSQGWDEKLFF

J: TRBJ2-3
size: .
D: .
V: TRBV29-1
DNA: TGCAGCGGAGCCTCGACTAGCCGGCAGGGGGGTACGCAGTATTTT
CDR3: CSGASTSRQGGTQYF

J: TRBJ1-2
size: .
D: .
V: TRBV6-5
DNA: TGTGCCAGCAGCCGCGAAGAAACTTATGGCTACACCTTC
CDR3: CASSREETYGYTF

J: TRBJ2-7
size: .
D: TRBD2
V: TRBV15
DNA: TGTGCCACCAGCGAGCGGGAGGGTTCCTACGAGCAGTACTTC
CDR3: CATSEREGSYEQYF

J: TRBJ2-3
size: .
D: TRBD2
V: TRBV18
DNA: TGTGCCAGCTCACCGGAGGGAGGGCCTATGGATACGCAGTATTTT
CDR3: CASSPEGGPMDTQYF

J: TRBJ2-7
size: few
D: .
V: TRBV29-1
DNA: TGCAGCGTGTTACTGATTACGAGGGAGCAGTACTTC
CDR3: CSVLLITREQYF

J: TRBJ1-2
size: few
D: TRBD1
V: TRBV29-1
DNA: TGCAGCGTGGCAGGGGGCGCCGTCTATGGCTACACCTTC
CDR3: CSVAGGAVYGYTF

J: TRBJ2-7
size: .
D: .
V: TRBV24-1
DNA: TGTGCCACCAGTGATAGCTACGAGCAGTACTTC
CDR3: CATSDSYEQYF

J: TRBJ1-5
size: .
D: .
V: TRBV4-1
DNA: TGCGCCAGCAGCCAAGTCTATGGGGGCGGTCAGCCCCAGCATTTT
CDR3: CASSQVYGGGQPQHF

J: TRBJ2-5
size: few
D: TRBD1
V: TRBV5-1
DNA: TGCGCCAGCAGCCCCCCGGGACAGGGATTAGGAGAGACCCAGTACTTC
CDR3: CASSPPGQGLGETQYF

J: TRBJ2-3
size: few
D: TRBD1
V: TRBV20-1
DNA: TGCAGTGCTCCTATACAGGGGCTGCCAGATACGCAGTATTTT
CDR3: CSAPIQGLPDTQYF

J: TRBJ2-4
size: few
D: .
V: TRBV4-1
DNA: TGCGCCAGCGGAGGAGCCAAAAACATTCAGTACTTC
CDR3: CASGGAKNIQYF

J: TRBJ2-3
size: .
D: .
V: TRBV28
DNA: TGTGCCAGCGGGAGCAGGACAGATACGCAGTATTTT
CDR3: CASGSRTDTQYF

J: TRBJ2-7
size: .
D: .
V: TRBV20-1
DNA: TGCAGTGCTCAGGACAGCTTGATTTCCTACGAGCAGTACTTC
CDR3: CSAQDSLISYEQYF

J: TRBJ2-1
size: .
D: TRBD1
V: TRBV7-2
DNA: TGTGCCAGCAGCTTAGAAACAGGGGGCTCCGTGAGGCATCAGTTCTTC
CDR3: CASSLETGGSVRHQFF

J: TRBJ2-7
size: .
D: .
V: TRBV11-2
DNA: TGTGCCAGCAGCCTTGAGAGGCTAGGGGAGCAGTACTTC
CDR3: CASSLERLGEQYF

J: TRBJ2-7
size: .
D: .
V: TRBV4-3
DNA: TGCGCCAGCAGCCAGGGACCAGAGATGTCCTACAATGAGCAGTACTTC
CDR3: CASSQGPEMSYNEQYF

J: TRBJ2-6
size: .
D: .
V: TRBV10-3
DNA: TGTGCCATCAGTGAAAACAGCTTACTAACTGGGGCCAACGTCCTGACTTTC
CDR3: CAISENSLLTGANVLTF

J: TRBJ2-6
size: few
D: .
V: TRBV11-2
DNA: TGTGCCAGCACCTCAATCCGAACGGAAATAGCTGGGGCCAACGTCCTGACTTTC
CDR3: CASTSIRTEIAGANVLTF

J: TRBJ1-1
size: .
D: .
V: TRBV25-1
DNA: TGTGCCAGCAGTCTTTGGGACGCTGAAGCTTTCTTT
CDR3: CASSLWDAEAFF

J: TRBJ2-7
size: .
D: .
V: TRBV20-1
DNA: TGCAGTGCTAGAGATCTGGCCTACGAGCAGTACTTC
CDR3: CSARDLAYEQYF

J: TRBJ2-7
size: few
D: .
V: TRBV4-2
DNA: TGTGCCAGCAGCCTTCGGACTGGGTTATACGAGCAGTACTTC
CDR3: CASSLRTGLYEQYF

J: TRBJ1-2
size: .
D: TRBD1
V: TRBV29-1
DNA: TGCAGCGTTGATCGGGACAGGAACTATGGCTACACCTTC
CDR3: CSVDRDRNYGYTF

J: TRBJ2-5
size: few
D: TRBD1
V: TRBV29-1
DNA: TGCAGCGGGACGACAGGGGGAGAGACCCAGTACTTC
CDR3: CSGTTGGETQYF

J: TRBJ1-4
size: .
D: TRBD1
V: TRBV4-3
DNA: TGCGCCAGCAGCCAAGATTACGGGCCGGGACAGTTAAATGAAAAACTGTTTTTT
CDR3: CASSQDYGPGQLNEKLFF

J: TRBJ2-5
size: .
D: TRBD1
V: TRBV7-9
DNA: TGCGCCAGCAAGGGACAGGGAAAAGAGACCCAGTACTTC
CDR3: CASKGQGKETQYF

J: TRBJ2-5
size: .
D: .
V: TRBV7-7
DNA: TGTGCCAGCAGCTGGAACGGGGAGACCCAGTACTTC
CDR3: CASSWNGETQYF

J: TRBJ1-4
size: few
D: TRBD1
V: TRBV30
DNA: TGTGCCTCGGGGAGGGGGCACGAAAAACTGTTTTTT
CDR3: CASGRGHEKLFF

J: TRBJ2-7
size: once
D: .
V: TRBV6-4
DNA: TGTGCCAGCAGGGCGTTGAGCTCCTACGAGCAGTACTTC
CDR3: CASRALSSYEQYF

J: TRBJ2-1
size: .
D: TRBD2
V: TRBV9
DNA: TGTGCCAGCAGCCAACGTATGGGCGGGAGGGCCCACAATGAGCAGTTCTTC
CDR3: CASSQRMGGRAHNEQFF

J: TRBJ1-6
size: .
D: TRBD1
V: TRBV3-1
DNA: TGTGCCAGCAGCGGCCGACAGGGTAATTCACCCCTCCACTTT
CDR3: CASSGRQGNSPLHF

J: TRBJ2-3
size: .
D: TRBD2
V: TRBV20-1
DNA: TGCAGTGCTAGGGGGTTGGGGAGGGTTAGAGATACGCAGTATTTT
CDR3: CSARGLGRVRDTQYF

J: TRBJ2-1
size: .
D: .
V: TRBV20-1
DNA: TGCAGTGCTGGGCGGGTCGTTGAGGTCATCCCGAATGAGCAGTTCTTC
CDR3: CSAGRVVEVIPNEQFF

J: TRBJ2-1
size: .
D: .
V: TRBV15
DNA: TGTGCCACCAGCAGAGAGGATCGTTCCTACAATGAGCAGTTCTTC
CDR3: CATSREDRSYNEQFF

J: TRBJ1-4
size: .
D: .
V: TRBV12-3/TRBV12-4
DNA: TGTGCCAGCAGTGGCTCGACGAGGGAAAAACTGTTTTTT
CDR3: CASSGSTREKLFF

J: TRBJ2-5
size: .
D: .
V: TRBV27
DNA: TGTGCCAGCAGCCCCGCGTTGGACGAGTGGTACTTC
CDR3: CASSPALDEWYF

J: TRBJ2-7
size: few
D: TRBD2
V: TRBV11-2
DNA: TGTGCCAGCAGCCGCGCGCGGGGGGGCTACGAGCAGTACTTC
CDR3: CASSRARGGYEQYF

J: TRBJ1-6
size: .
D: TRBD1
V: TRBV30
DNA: TGTGCCTGGAACCAGGGGGCTCTGAGCTCACCCCTCCACTTT
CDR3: CAWNQGALSSPLHF

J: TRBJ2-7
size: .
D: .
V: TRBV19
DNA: TGTGCCAGGAGTTCTGGGTACGAGCAGTACTTC
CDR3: CARSSGYEQYF

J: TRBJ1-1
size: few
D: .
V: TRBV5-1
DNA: TGCGCCAGCAGCTTGGACAGGGCCGCTGAAGCTTTCTTT
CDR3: CASSLDRAAEAFF

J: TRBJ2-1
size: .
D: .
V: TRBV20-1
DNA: TGCAGTGCTAGAGATGAAAGGGTAGCCGGAACGGGCAATGAGCAGTTCTTC
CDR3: CSARDERVAGTGNEQFF

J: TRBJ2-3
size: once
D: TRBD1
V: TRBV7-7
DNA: TGTGCCAGCAGCTTATCGGGACAGCCTCATACGCAGTATTTT
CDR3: CASSLSGQPHTQYF

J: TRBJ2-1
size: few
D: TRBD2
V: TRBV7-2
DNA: TGTGCCAGCAGCTTAGGACTAGCGGGAGGGCGGGAGCAGTTCTTC
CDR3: CASSLGLAGGREQFF

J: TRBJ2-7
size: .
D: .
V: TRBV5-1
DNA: TGCGTCAGCAGCTTGTTGGGGGGTAGCGCCTACGAGCAGTACTTC
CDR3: CVSSLLGGSAYEQYF